One sample yielded the 30 T cell receptor beta chains listed below, sequenced in a study of blood T cell repertoires in COVID-19. The table came from immunoSEQ multiplex PCR; TCRdb's copy has only in-frame clones and leaves some out. The table shows tens of thousands of clones, with 88% occurring only once. Sequencing input: peripheral blood. These receptors were collected from a woman aged 65 to 85 with active COVID-19.

The V gene is TRBV2, the J gene TRBJ1-3; perhaps TRBD1 as D (5 bases). CDR1 is SNHLY and CDR2 is FYNNEI in the germline V gene. The CDR3 is 14 residues long. V lost 1 base and J lost 2, with 6 bases in between. DNA of the CDR3: TGTGCCAGCAGTGAAGGGGGGGCTGGAAACACCATATATTTT. Encoded protein: CASSEGGAGNTIYF.

This clone was counted once. CDR3 bases: TGTGCCAGCAGCTTCCAATGGCGGGAAGGGCAGTTCTTC. Its protein is CASSFQWREGQFF. This chain links TRBV5-6 with TRBJ2-1; the D gene is possibly TRBD2 (6 bases). The CDR3 extends over 13 amino acids. Germline CDR1 and CDR2: SGHDT and YYEEEE. V shed 2 bases and J shed 12 bases, with 15 bases lying between them. The full variable domain, in which reference TRBV5-6 and TRBJ2-1 provide the parts outside the CDR3, is DAGVTQSPTHLIKTRGQQVTLRCSPKSGHDTVSWYQQALGQGPQFIFQYYEEEERQRGNFPDRFSGHQFPNYSSELNVNALLLGDSALYLCASSFQWREGQFFGPGTRLTVL.

CDR3 loop: CASSYSEQNYGYTF. The CDR3 DNA follows: TGTGCCAGCAGTTACTCGGAACAGAACTATGGCTACACCTTC. The chain is built from TRBV6-2 or TRBV6-3 and TRBJ1-2, with D unclear. This CDR3 is 14 amino acids long. V lost 0 bases and J lost 2, with 7 bases in between. Germline CDR1 MNHEY, CDR2 SVGEGT.

This clone has only a few counts. V usage is TRBV11-2 and J usage is TRBJ1-2; tentatively, D is TRBD1 (5 bases). Germline CDR1 SGHAT, CDR2 FQNNGV. The ends were cut back, 6 bases at V and 3 bases at J, with 20 bases in the middle. The CDR3 contains 16 residues. The CDR3 sequence is CASRGRDGGRHYGYTF. DNA of the CDR3: TGTGCCAGCAGGGGCCGGGACGGGGGGAGACACTATGGCTACACCTTC. The variable domain in full, completed from reference TRBV11-2 and TRBJ1-2, reads EAGVAQSPRYKIIEKRQSVAFWCNPISGHATLYWYQQILGQGPKLLIQFQNNGVVDDSQLPKDRFSAERLKGVDSTLKIQPAKLEDSAVYLCASRGRDGGRHYGYTFGSGTRLTVV.

This sequence joins TRBV27 and TRBJ1-1; D is unresolved. CDR3 length: 14 residues. V was clipped by 6 bases and J by 1 base, with 12 bases between them. Looked up from germline, CDR1 is MNHEY and CDR2 is SMNVEV (reference sequence). The CDR3 is CASRSGVPNTEAFF. CDR3 sequence (DNA): TGTGCCAGCAGATCCGGGGTTCCGAACACTGAAGCTTTCTTT.

The chain links TRBV6-1 to TRBJ2-1, with D perhaps matching TRBD2 (6 bases). Germline V gene data show CDR1 as MNHNS and CDR2 as SASEGT. This CDR3 is built from 15 residues. V was cut by 1 base and J by 3 bases, with 10 bases left in between. This chain's CDR3 is CASSEEVSGYNEQFF. In DNA form, the CDR3 reads TGTGCCAGCAGTGAAGAGGTTAGCGGCTACAATGAGCAGTTCTTC.

The chain uses TRBV20-1 and TRBJ1-2; possible D gene TRBD1, 6 bases. CDR1 is DFQATT, CDR2 SNEGSKA, per germline (reference sequence). The V and J ends lost 3 bases and 4 bases respectively, with 18 bases between them. The CDR3 is 15 amino acids. The CDR3 bases are TGCAGTGCTAGTATGCGGGGGGGGCGAGGCTATGGCTACACCTTC. Translation gives CSASMRGGRGYGYTF.

This chain uses TRBV7-2 with TRBJ2-3; tentatively, D is TRBD2 (6 bases). The CDR3 totals 16 residues. From germline, CDR1 is SGHTA and CDR2 FQGNSA. V lost 0 bases to trimming and J lost 1 base, with 11 bases between them. CDR3 coding DNA: TGTGCCAGCAGCTTAGCGCTTACGGGAGGCACAGATACGCAGTATTTT. Protein sequence: CASSLALTGGTDTQYF.

The chain couples TRBV2 to TRBJ1-1; 7 nucleotides match TRBD1. CDR1 is SNHLY, CDR2 FYNNEI, per germline. After removal of 4 bases from V and 0 bases from J, the junction contained 8 bases not matched to a gene. This CDR3 has 16 residues. CDR3 region: CASSAGTANMNTEAFF. In DNA, the CDR3 is TGTGCCAGCAGTGCCGGGACAGCTAATATGAACACTGAAGCTTTCTTT.

The gene calls are TRBV5-6 and TRBJ2-7; D is ambiguous. Germline V CDR1 and CDR2: SGHDT, YYEEEE. The V end lost 4 bases, the J end lost 4 bases, and 9 bases lay between the germline ends. The CDR3 length is 12 residues. The chain's CDR3 is CASSSHTYEQYF. The CDR3 region has the DNA TGTGCCAGCAGCAGTCACACGTACGAGCAGTACTTC.

The chain links TRBV7-3 to TRBJ1-1; 8 bases agree with TRBD1. V gave up 5 bases and J gave up 1 base; unmatched junction bases: 0. Germline assignment: CDR1 SGHTA and CDR2 FQGTGA. The CDR3 length is 13 residues. DNA for the CDR3: TGTGCCAGCAGCCAGGGGGCGAACACTGAAGCTTTCTTT. Amino acids: CASSQGANTEAFF. The variable domain in full, completed from reference TRBV7-3 and TRBJ1-1, reads GAGVSQTPSNKVTEKGKYVELRCDPISGHTALYWYRQSLGQGPEFLIYFQGTGAADDSGLPNDRFFAVRPEGSVSTLKIQRTERGDSAVYLCASSQGANTEAFFGQGTRLTVV.

The V gene is TRBV11-2, the J gene TRBJ2-4, with D maybe TRBD2 (6 bases). CDR3 length equals 15 residues. Germline V gene sequence: CDR1 SGHAT, CDR2 FQNNGV. Trimming took 4 bases from V and 0 from J, leaving 10 bases between them. In DNA, the CDR3 is TGTGCCAGCAGCTCAGGGAGGTTAGCCAAAAACATTCAGTACTTC. Residues: CASSSGRLAKNIQYF.

The V and J genes are TRBV30 and TRBJ1-2, with D possibly TRBD1 on 5 matching bases. V dropped 0 bases and J dropped 8 bases, with 16 bases sitting between them. This CDR3 contains 14 residues. From germline, CDR1 is GTSNPN and CDR2 SVGIG (reference sequence). The CDR3 DNA reads TGTGCCTGGAGTGTCCTGGCGGGGCTAGGAGGCTACACCTTC. Its translation: CAWSVLAGLGGYTF.

The chain uses TRBV4-1 and TRBJ2-5; TRBD1 matches 10 bases. The V and J ends lost 0 bases and 5 bases, in that order; junction bases with no gene match: 6. CDR3 length: 16 residues. Germline V gene data show CDR1 as MGHRA and CDR2 as YSYEKL. CDR3 residues: CASSQESTGGRETQYF. The CDR3 bases are TGCGCCAGCAGCCAAGAGTCGACAGGGGGCAGGGAGACCCAGTACTTC.

V gene TRBV7-9 combines with J gene TRBJ2-1, with 8 bases lining up with TRBD2. The germline V gene encodes CDR1 SEHNR and CDR2 FQNEAQ (reference sequence). V was clipped by 5 bases and J by 3 bases; unmatched bases: 6. CDR3 length: 15 amino acids. The CDR3 sequence: CASSLSGRGYNEQFF. In DNA form, the CDR3 reads TGTGCCAGCAGCCTAAGCGGGAGAGGCTACAATGAGCAGTTCTTC.

The chain joins TRBV27 to TRBJ2-7; 10 bases are shared with TRBD1. CDR1 is MNHEY and CDR2 is SMNVEV in the germline V gene (reference sequence). Trimming took 5 bases from V and 2 from J; bases not matched to a gene: 3. The CDR3 has 14 residues. CDR3 sequence (DNA): TGTGCCAGCAGTAACGGACAGGGGGCCTACGAGCAGTACTTC. Protein product: CASSNGQGAYEQYF.

This clone was counted once. The CDR3 DNA is TGTGCCAGCAGCTTACTCCCGACTAGCACAGATACGCAGTATTTT. Translated, it gives CASSLLPTSTDTQYF. The V call is TRBV5-4, the J call TRBJ2-3; D not resolved. CDR3 length: 15 residues. V lost 2 bases to trimming and J lost 0 bases, with 10 bases between them. The germline gives CDR1 SGHNT, CDR2 YYREEE (reference sequence).

This chain joins TRBV2 and TRBJ2-7, with TRBD1 matching 9 bases. The CDR3 has 14 amino acids. Losses at the gene ends were 11 bases for V and 4 bases for J; bases not matched to a gene: 12. Germline CDR1 reads SNHLY; CDR2 reads FYNNEI. The DNA for the CDR3 is TGTGCCGGAAAGCCCGGGACAGGGACTTACGAGCAGTACTTC. This encodes CAGKPGTGTYEQYF.

The V gene is TRBV23-1, the J gene TRBJ2-4; D is perhaps TRBD2 (5 bases). TRBV23-1 qualifies as an ORF whose function is uncertain. The V gene lost 0 bases and the J gene lost 1 base, with 10 bases spanning the gap. This CDR3 has 16 residues. For the CDR3, the DNA is TGCGCCAGCAGTCAATCGAGGGTCGGGGCCAAAAACATTCAGTACTTC. It translates to CASSQSRVGAKNIQYF.

The rearrangement links TRBV5-1 to TRBJ1-5; D gene uncertain. The CDR3 extends over 12 amino acids. Germline V gene data show CDR1 as SGHRS and CDR2 as YFSETQ. V was clipped by 5 bases and J by 6 bases, with 9 bases between them. The CDR3 spells CASRAEGQPQHF. CDR3 nucleotides: TGCGCCAGCAGGGCTGAGGGTCAGCCCCAGCATTTT.

This chain uses TRBV5-1 with TRBJ2-1, with TRBD2 matching 7 bases. V shed 5 bases, J shed 9 bases, and the junction held 5 bases outside the gene matches. There are 12 residues in the CDR3. The germline V gene has CDR1 SGHRS and CDR2 YFSETQ. The CDR3 nucleotides are TGCGCCAGCAGTGCGGGAGAGGTTGAGCAGTTCTTC. Its translation: CASSAGEVEQFF.

This clone occurred a few times. The V gene is TRBV5-5, the J gene TRBJ2-1; 7 bases are a match to TRBD2. Germline V lookup: CDR1 SGHKS, CDR2 YYEKEE (reference sequence). Trimming removed 0 bases from V and 8 bases from J; junction bases left unmatched: 8. The CDR3 loop spans 15 amino acids. The CDR3 sequence: CASSLDGRPLDEQFF. CDR3 nucleotide sequence: TGTGCCAGCAGCTTGGACGGGAGGCCCCTCGATGAGCAGTTCTTC.

The chain joins TRBV7-9 to TRBJ2-7, with 8 bases that match TRBD2. In germline, CDR1 is SEHNR, CDR2 FQNEAQ (reference sequence). The V segment lost 6 bases and the J segment 3 bases; nucleotides outside the gene matches: 7. This CDR3 region has 14 residues. The CDR3 spells CASRGKAGVYEQYF. DNA for the CDR3: TGTGCCAGCAGGGGAAAAGCGGGAGTCTACGAGCAGTACTTC.

V gene TRBV7-3 combines with J gene TRBJ2-1; D is undetermined. Deletions cut 8 bases from V and 5 bases from J, with 16 bases between. In germline, CDR1 is SGHTA, CDR2 FQGTGA. The CDR3 covers 14 residues. CDR3 DNA: TGTGCCAGCTCGAAGAACCCCGGAGACAATGAGCAGTTCTTC. The encoded protein is CASSKNPGDNEQFF.

This chain connects TRBV7-6 to TRBJ1-3, with D unclear. Germline V gene lookup returns CDR1 SGHVS and CDR2 FNYEAQ. This CDR3 is 17 amino acids long. The V end was cut by 3 bases, the J end by 0 bases, with 15 bases between. The CDR3 DNA reads as TGTGCCAGCAGCTTCCTAGCGACTCAAAGCTCTGGAAACACCATATATTTT. It codes for CASSFLATQSSGNTIYF.

A single count supports this clone. This chain uses TRBV7-3 with TRBJ2-7; 9 bases align to TRBD1. Germline V gene lookup returns CDR1 SGHTA and CDR2 FQGTGA. This CDR3 has 14 residues. V was pared by 2 bases and J by 5 bases, with 4 bases of the junction left unmatched. The CDR3 region is CASSLGTGRDEQYF. The CDR3 DNA is TGTGCCAGCAGCTTAGGGACAGGGAGGGACGAGCAGTACTTC.

The chain is built from TRBV6-4 and TRBJ2-2; D call uncertain. The germline CDR1 and CDR2 sequences are MRHNA and SNTAGT. The CDR3 is 14 residues long. Trimming left V 7 bases short and J 4 bases short, with 13 bases between. This CDR3 reads CASTPTTGTGELFF. The CDR3 DNA reads as TGTGCCAGCACCCCGACGACTGGCACCGGGGAGCTGTTTTTT.

The rearrangement uses TRBV24-1 and TRBJ1-1; TRBD1 might be the D (6 bases). CDR3 length equals 13 residues. The germline V gene encodes CDR1 KGHDR and CDR2 SFDVKD. V was trimmed by 4 bases and J by 6 bases, leaving 11 bases between them. CDR3 coding DNA: TGTGCCACCAGTGACCAACACAGGGCTGAAGCTTTCTTT. It yields the protein CATSDQHRAEAFF.

J is TRBJ2-1 and V is TRBV5-6, with 13 positions matching TRBD2. V shed 2 bases, J shed 8 bases, and the junction held 7 bases outside the gene matches. Germline CDR1 is SGHDT and CDR2 is YYEEEE. The CDR3 contains 16 residues. CDR3 residues: CASSFRTSGSVDEQFF. DNA for the CDR3: TGTGCCAGCAGCTTTAGGACTAGCGGGAGTGTTGATGAGCAGTTCTTC.

This rearrangement joins TRBV3-1 (or the pseudogene TRBV3-2) to TRBJ2-5; 10 nucleotides align to TRBD2. V shed 3 bases and J 2 bases; nucleotides not matched to a gene: 3. CDR3 length: 15 amino acids. Germline V gives CDR1 LGHDT, CDR2 YNNKEL (reference sequence). In DNA form, the CDR3 reads TGTGCCAGCAGCCAGGGACTAGCGCATCAAGAGACCCAGTACTTC. Encoded protein: CASSQGLAHQETQYF.